The 5 T cell receptor beta chains in this list originate from one sample, sequenced in a study of cytomegalovirus exposure and HLA in healthy donors. 60 Vbeta and 13 Jbeta primers were used in PCR. Sequencing was performed with immunoSEQ multiplex PCR; in TCRdb, only in-frame clones are kept and a portion is missing. Of some 120,000 clones detected, around three quarters appear once; the ten largest clones hold 3% to 3.5%. Sequencing was carried out using PBMCs. The receptors were gathered from a male donor in good health and CMV-seronegative.

The chain joins TRBV9 to TRBJ2-7; no clear D. Germline assignment: CDR1 SGDLS and CDR2 YYNGEE. This CDR3 is 14 amino acids long. The ends were cut back, 2 bases at V and 3 bases at J, with 12 bases in the middle. The CDR3 region has the DNA TGTGCCAGCAGCGTCGGAGACGGTCACTACGAGCAGTACTTC. Its translation: CASSVGDGHYEQYF.

V gene TRBV19 combines with J gene TRBJ2-1; TRBD2 might be the D (5 bases). The CDR3 is made up of 13 amino acids. Trimming removed 10 bases at V and 9 bases at J, with 19 bases between. Per germline, CDR1 LNHDA and CDR2 SQIVND (reference sequence). The CDR3 here is CATAGHGLSEQFF. DNA for the CDR3: TGTGCCACCGCGGGTCATGGGCTTAGTGAGCAGTTCTTC.

The chain is built from TRBV7-2 and TRBJ2-3; the match to TRBD2 covers 10 bases. Per the germline V gene, CDR1 is SGHTA and CDR2 is FQGNSA. Trimming removed 4 bases from V and 2 bases from J; junction bases left unmatched: 6. This CDR3 spans 16 amino acids. CDR3 bases: TGTGCCAGCAGCTGGCCTAGCGGGAGCATCACAGATACGCAGTATTTT. Translated, it gives CASSWPSGSITDTQYF.

This chain links TRBV7-9 with TRBJ2-7; the D gene is possibly TRBD1 (5 bases). CDR1 SEHNR and CDR2 FQNEAQ come from the germline V gene (reference sequence). The V end lost 2 bases, the J end lost 3 bases, and 11 bases lay between the germline ends. The CDR3 is made up of 14 amino acids. CDR3 sequence reads: CASSLQGTFYEQYF. The CDR3 DNA follows: TGTGCCAGCAGCTTACAGGGAACGTTCTACGAGCAGTACTTC.

The chain joins TRBV2 to TRBJ2-2; 9 nucleotides agree with TRBD1. In germline, CDR1 is SNHLY, CDR2 FYNNEI. J gave up 7 bases and V 4 bases, and 4 bases lay outside the gene matches. This CDR3 spans 14 amino acids. For the CDR3, the DNA is TGTGCCAGCAGTGGCCGACAGGGGGGCGGGGAGCTGTTTTTT. Its translation: CASSGRQGGGELFF. The complete variable domain, with remaining parts taken from reference TRBV2 and TRBJ2-2, reads EPEVTQTPSHQVTQMGQEVILRCVPISNHLYFYWYRQILGQKVEFLVSFYNNEISEKSEIFDDQFSVERPDGSNFTLKIRSTKLEDSAMYFCASSGRQGGGELFFGEGSRLTVL.